The 18 T cell receptor beta chains reported below all come from one sample, sequenced in a study of cytomegalovirus exposure and HLA in healthy donors (dated by TCRdb to between 2016 and 2019). Library method: the immunoSEQ multiplex PCR assay. The multiplex PCR relied on a mix of 60 forward primers for TCR Vbeta segments and 13 reverse primers for TCR Jbeta segments. TCRdb stores this immuneACCESS table with in-frame sequences only. Part of the clones is absent; in the studies checked, under half of the shortfall reflects unresolved V genes, and no reason is known for the rest. Present in this sample are fewer than 200,000 clones, 65% to 85% of which were seen just once. The top ten hold approximately 0.78% of the sample. The source material was PBMCs. Source of these receptors: a woman aged 18-29 years in good health and CMV-seronegative.

The CDR3 nucleotides read TGTGCCAGCAGCTTTACCGCCGAGGGGGGGGTTTACAATGAGCAGTTCTTC. Residues: CASSFTAEGGVYNEQFF. This chain uses TRBV5-5 with TRBJ2-1; possibly TRBD2 for D (7 bases). The V end lost 2 bases, the J end lost 4 bases, and 19 bases lay between the germline ends. The CDR3 sequence is 17 residues long. Germline CDR1 SGHKS, CDR2 YYEKEE (reference sequence).

The chain combines TRBV25-1 with TRBJ1-1; 9 bases agree with TRBD1. The V and J ends lost 8 bases and 7 bases, in that order; junction bases with no gene match: 11. Germline V gene sequence: CDR1 MGHDK, CDR2 SYGVNS. The CDR3 spans 14 residues. CDR3: CASAGQGLISEAFF. The CDR3 coding sequence is TGTGCCAGCGCGGGACAGGGACTAATCAGTGAAGCTTTCTTT.

This chain uses TRBV19 with TRBJ2-7; 14 positions match TRBD2. This CDR3 contains 16 residues. The germline V gene has CDR1 LNHDA and CDR2 SQIVND (reference sequence). V shed 6 bases and J 3 bases; nucleotides not matched to a gene: 7. CDR3 residues: CASSTDGTSGSYEQYF. CDR3 nucleotides: TGTGCCAGTAGCACCGATGGGACTAGCGGGAGCTACGAGCAGTACTTC.

The chain recombines TRBV5-1 with TRBJ1-2, with 9 bases matching TRBD1. The CDR3 runs 15 residues. Germline V lookup: CDR1 SGHRS, CDR2 YFSETQ. Germline trimming cut 4 bases from V and 2 bases from J; bases unmatched to any gene: 6. The CDR3 protein is CASSPRTGDNYGYTF. The CDR3 DNA is TGCGCCAGCAGCCCAAGGACAGGGGACAACTATGGCTACACCTTC.

The chain recombines TRBV19 with TRBJ1-2, with TRBD1 matching over 7 bases. The CDR3 covers 14 residues. V shed 9 bases and J 5 bases; nucleotides not matched to a gene: 12. CDR1 and CDR2 from the germline V gene are LNHDA and SQIVND (reference sequence). The CDR3, as DNA: TGTGCCAGCTACGAATCATACAGGGGTTATGGCTACACCTTC. Its translation is CASYESYRGYGYTF.

The count of this clone is one. This chain connects TRBV5-4 to TRBJ2-1; 7 bases fit TRBD2. This CDR3 is built from 17 residues. Germline CDR1 and CDR2: SGHNT and YYREEE (reference sequence). J gave up 0 bases and V 3 bases, and 9 bases lay outside the gene matches. CDR3 protein: CASSSVGGGSSYNEQFF. The CDR3 DNA reads as TGTGCCAGCAGCTCCGTTGGAGGCGGGAGCTCCTACAATGAGCAGTTCTTC.

V is TRBV7-2 and J is TRBJ1-1; no clear D gene. The germline V gene has CDR1 SGHTA and CDR2 FQGNSA. The length of the CDR3 is 13 residues. The ends were cut back, 2 bases at V and 8 bases at J, with 12 bases in the middle. DNA for the CDR3: TGTGCCAGCAGCTTACAACATCCCGGGGAAGCTTTCTTT. Protein sequence: CASSLQHPGEAFF.

This chain connects TRBV28 to TRBJ1-1; 7 bases map to TRBD1. V lost 2 bases to trimming and J lost 4 bases; unmatched junction nucleotides: 7. CDR1 is MDHEN, CDR2 SYDVKM, per germline. This CDR3 comprises 15 residues. DNA of the CDR3: TGTGCCAGCAGTTTAGGAACTTACAGGGGCACTGAAGCTTTCTTT. Translating it yields CASSLGTYRGTEAFF.

The V and J genes are TRBV15 and TRBJ2-5; D perhaps matches TRBD1 (6 bases). The CDR3 contains 16 residues. CDR1 LNHNV and CDR2 YYDKDF come from the germline V gene (reference sequence). The V gene lost 0 bases and the J gene lost 2 bases, with 13 bases spanning the gap. The CDR3 DNA follows: TGTGCCACCAGCAGAGACCAGGGGTTTGGGCAAGAGACCCAGTACTTC. Its protein is CATSRDQGFGQETQYF.

The V and J genes are TRBV19 and TRBJ2-5; a possible D gene is TRBD1 (6 bases). Trimming stripped 5 bases from V and 5 bases from J, with 18 bases between. Germline CDR1 and CDR2: LNHDA and SQIVND (reference sequence). CDR3 length: 15 amino acids. CDR3 protein: CASSPRQAVWETQYF. The CDR3, as DNA: TGTGCCAGTAGTCCCCGACAGGCCGTGTGGGAGACCCAGTACTTC.

This clone showed up just once. The chain links TRBV6-1 to TRBJ1-5, with 7 nucleotides matching TRBD1. The CDR3 has 14 amino acids. Germline CDR1 is MNHNS and CDR2 is SASEGT. V gave up 0 bases and J gave up 5 bases; unmatched junction bases: 1. CDR3 amino acids: CASSEAQGDQPQHF. As DNA, the CDR3 is TGTGCCAGCAGTGAAGCGCAGGGGGATCAGCCCCAGCATTTT.

The chain carries TRBV6-5 and TRBJ1-5; D remains ambiguous. The germline V gene has CDR1 MNHEY and CDR2 SVGAGI. Trimming took 4 bases from V and 9 from J, leaving 16 bases between them. This CDR3 has 14 residues. The CDR3, as DNA: TGTGCCAGCAGTTCGGACTCCCGGGGTGGGCCCCAGCATTTT. Translating gives CASSSDSRGGPQHF.

The chain couples TRBV15 to TRBJ2-5, with 7 bases lining up with TRBD2. TRBJ2-7 matches the DNA end more closely, so the J call is doubtful. From germline, CDR1 is LNHNV and CDR2 YYDKDF (reference sequence). The CDR3 runs 18 residues. The CDR3 coding sequence is TGTGCCACCAGCAGAGATCTAACGGGGCGGGAGAGGTCCTACGAGCAGTACTTC. Translation gives CATSRDLTGRERSYEQYF.

This clone was seen a handful of times. V gene TRBV18 combines with J gene TRBJ1-4, with 8 bases lining up with TRBD1. Trimming took 3 bases from V and 0 from J; bases not matched to a gene: 9. The CDR3 loop spans 18 amino acids. Germline V lookup: CDR1 KGHSH, CDR2 LQKENI. The CDR3, as DNA: TGTGCCAGCTCACCGCCTGGACAGGGCCTTGCAACTAATGAAAAACTGTTTTTT. Its translation: CASSPPGQGLATNEKLFF.

The V and J genes are TRBV6-5 and TRBJ2-1; possible D gene TRBD1, 6 bases. The CDR3 totals 15 residues. Germline CDR1 is MNHEY and CDR2 is SVGAGI. Trimming took off 4 bases at V and 8 bases at J, with 18 bases between the two ends. Here the CDR3 DNA reads TGTGCCAGCAGTTCAGGGAGACTCGAGGGGGATGAGCAGTTCTTC. Translating it yields CASSSGRLEGDEQFF.

The chain joins TRBV6-1 to TRBJ2-5; TRBD2 agrees at 8 bases. V shed 3 bases, J shed 4 bases, and the junction held 7 bases outside the gene matches. This CDR3 region has 15 residues. Germline loops: CDR1 MNHNS, CDR2 SASEGT. The DNA for the CDR3 is TGTGCCAGCAGTGAGGCGGCGGGAGGTGTAGAGACCCAGTACTTC. Translation: CASSEAAGGVETQYF.

The J gene is TRBJ1-1, the V gene TRBV21-1; the table assigns TRBD1, which was not confirmed against the DNA. TRBV21-1 is given as a pseudogene. This CDR3 spans 13 amino acids. CDR3 loop: CASSSPKQGRAFF. CDR3 DNA sequence: TGTGCCAGCAGCTCCCCCAAACAGGGTAGGGCTTTCTTT.

The gene calls are TRBV19 and TRBJ1-4; D is unclear. This CDR3 has 14 amino acids. V was clipped by 3 bases and J by 5 bases, with 10 bases between them. Per germline, CDR1 LNHDA and CDR2 SQIVND (reference sequence). CDR3 DNA sequence: TGTGCCAGTAGTATGGGGAGTAGAAATGAAAAACTGTTTTTT. Protein: CASSMGSRNEKLFF.